The 29 T cell receptor beta chains reported below all come from one sample, sequenced in a study of cytomegalovirus exposure and HLA in healthy donors. The PCR was carried out with 60 Vbeta primers and 13 Jbeta primers. Only in-frame clones appear in the TCRdb table, and some are missing; sequencing was by immunoSEQ multiplex PCR. The repertoire holds more than 100,000 clones, with nearly 80% as singletons. The material sequenced was PBMCs. These receptors were collected from a woman aged 25-40 years in good health and CMV-seropositive.

J is TRBJ2-7 and V is TRBV11-2, with a possible D match to TRBD2 (6 bases). Germline lookup yields CDR1 SGHAT and CDR2 FQNNGV. CDR3 length equals 14 residues. Trimming cost V 4 bases and J 2 bases, with 12 bases left between them. CDR3 DNA: TGTGCCAGCAGCTCACCCGGGACTCCCTACGAGCAGTACTTC. The encoded protein is CASSSPGTPYEQYF.

The chain couples TRBV7-9 to TRBJ2-3; TRBD2 aligns across 13 bases. J lost 1 base, V lost 4 bases, and 8 bases had no gene match. The CDR3 runs 18 residues. From germline, CDR1 is SEHNR and CDR2 FQNEAQ (reference sequence). The CDR3 reads CASSWTHGLAGGTDTQYF. The CDR3 bases are TGTGCCAGCAGCTGGACGCACGGACTAGCGGGGGGCACAGATACGCAGTATTTT.

J is TRBJ1-1 and V is TRBV5-6, with 8 bases aligning to TRBD1. With V trimmed by 0 bases and J by 4 bases, 11 bases remained unmatched. CDR1 is SGHDT, CDR2 YYEEEE, per germline. The CDR3 sequence is 17 residues long. Here the CDR3 DNA reads TGTGCCAGCAGCTTGGTAGGGCAGGGGGCGCGGGGCACTGAAGCTTTCTTT. Amino acids: CASSLVGQGARGTEAFF.

The gene calls are TRBV4-3 and TRBJ2-2; possible D gene TRBD2, 5 bases. Germline V CDR1 and CDR2: LGHNA, YSLEER. The CDR3 has 16 residues. Trimming stripped 1 base from V and 1 base from J, with 10 bases between. The CDR3 region has the DNA TGCGCCAGCAGCCAAGCGTGGGGAGAGAACACCGGGGAGCTGTTTTTT. It encodes CASSQAWGENTGELFF.

CDR3 amino acids: CASSGGGTSYEQYF. The CDR3 nucleotides read TGTGCCAGTAGTGGCGGGGGGACCTCCTACGAGCAGTACTTC. The chain is built from TRBV19 and TRBJ2-5; 8 bases are a match to TRBD2. The J call may not be correct, given that the DNA end is closer to TRBJ2-7. The CDR3 runs to 14 residues. Germline V gene sequence: CDR1 LNHDA, CDR2 SQIVND (reference sequence).

The rearrangement uses TRBV5-8 and TRBJ2-1; D may be TRBD2 (6 bases). The V end was cut by 3 bases, the J end by 0 bases, with 13 bases between. CDR3 size: 16 residues. CDR1 and CDR2 (germline): SGHTS, YDEGEE. The CDR3 coding sequence is TGTGCCAGCAGCTCCGGGACTTCAAGCTCCTACAATGAGCAGTTCTTC. It yields the protein CASSSGTSSSYNEQFF. Together with reference TRBV5-8 and TRBJ2-1, the CDR3 gives the full variable domain: EAGVTQSPTHLIKTRGQQATLRCSPISGHTSVYWYQQALGLGLQFLLWYDEGEERNRGNFPPRFSGRQFPNYSSELNVNALELEDSALYLCASSSGTSSSYNEQFFGPGTRLTVL.

The chain uses TRBV11-2 and TRBJ2-7; D might be TRBD1 (5 bases). The CDR3 contains 14 residues. Trimming pared 2 bases from V and 6 bases from J, leaving 14 bases between. The germline gives CDR1 SGHAT, CDR2 FQNNGV. Here the CDR3 reads CASSLQPGKGEQYF. CDR3 DNA: TGTGCCAGCAGCTTACAGCCAGGGAAAGGCGAGCAGTACTTC.

The chain links TRBV10-3 to TRBJ2-5, with 10 bases aligning to TRBD2. The CDR3 has 18 residues. The germline V gene encodes CDR1 ENHRY and CDR2 SYGVKD. V gave up 4 bases and J gave up 5 bases; unmatched junction bases: 16. DNA of the CDR3: TGTGCCATCAGTGCCTCCCTGCTGGCTAGCGGGGGTCTGGAGACCCAGTACTTC. Translated, it gives CAISASLLASGGLETQYF.

CDR3 in DNA: TGTGCCAGCAGCCAAGAAGTAGCGGTAAACACAGATACGCAGTATTTT. This encodes CASSQEVAVNTDTQYF. The V gene is TRBV4-2, the J gene TRBJ2-3; D is perhaps TRBD2 (6 bases). V was pared by 0 bases and J by 2 bases, with 12 bases between. The CDR3 is made up of 16 amino acids. CDR1 is LGHNA, CDR2 YNFKEQ, per germline.

The chain links TRBV4-1 to TRBJ2-1; 11 bases are a match to TRBD2. Losses at the gene ends were 4 bases for V and 9 bases for J; bases not matched to a gene: 11. There are 16 residues in the CDR3. CDR1 and CDR2 from the germline V gene are MGHRA and YSYEKL. CDR3 in DNA: TGCGCCAGCAGCCGTACAATAGCGGGGGGGGTTGGTGAGCAGTTCTTC. It is translated as CASSRTIAGGVGEQFF.

The gene calls are TRBV7-2 and TRBJ2-3, with TRBD1 identical over 8 bases. The trim removed 5 bases at V and 3 bases at J, leaving 4 bases unmatched. This CDR3 spans 14 amino acids. CDR1 is SGHTA, CDR2 FQGNSA, per germline. This CDR3 is CASSLRTGTDTQYF. The CDR3 DNA sequence: TGTGCCAGCAGCCTACGGACAGGGACAGATACGCAGTATTTT.

There are a few counts of this clone. V is TRBV19 and J is TRBJ2-1; 7 bases fit TRBD1. The CDR3 is made up of 15 amino acids. V trimming: 5 bases; J trimming: 4 bases; junction bases outside the gene matches: 8. CDR1 is LNHDA and CDR2 is SQIVND in the germline V gene (reference sequence). The CDR3 nucleotides are TGTGCCAGTAGTCCTAACAGGGGCAATTACAATGAGCAGTTCTTC. Translating it yields CASSPNRGNYNEQFF.

This chain links TRBV7-2 with TRBJ2-5; 12 bases fit TRBD2. The J segment lost 4 bases and the V segment lost 5 bases, leaving 8 bases of the junction unmatched. Germline-derived CDR1 and CDR2 are SGHTA and FQGNSA. The CDR3 has 16 residues. The CDR3 coding sequence is TGTGCCAGCAGCCTCACCGGGACTAGCGGGCGAGAGACCCAGTACTTC. The encoded protein is CASSLTGTSGRETQYF.

The V and J genes are TRBV4-3 and TRBJ2-7, with TRBD1 matching over 7 bases. Trimming cost V 4 bases and J 3 bases; bases outside gene matches: 9. Germline V CDR1 and CDR2: LGHNA, YSLEER. This CDR3 comprises 15 residues. CDR3 DNA sequence: TGCGCCAGCAGCCTCGTACGGGACAGCATCTACGAGCAGTACTTC. It translates to CASSLVRDSIYEQYF.

The rearrangement links TRBV5-1 to TRBJ2-5; the match to TRBD1 covers 7 bases. V lost 7 bases, J lost 4 bases, and 13 bases stayed unmatched. The CDR3 is 15 residues long. CDR1 is SGHRS, CDR2 YFSETQ, per germline. The CDR3 sequence is CASSPNTGAGETQYF. The CDR3 DNA is TGCGCCAGCTCCCCCAATACAGGGGCTGGAGAGACCCAGTACTTC.

This CDR3 reads CASSVGGAGTRGYNEQFF. DNA of the CDR3: TGTGCCAGCAGCGTAGGGGGCGCCGGGACTAGGGGGTACAATGAGCAGTTCTTC. The J gene is TRBJ2-1, the V gene TRBV9; 8 bases align to TRBD2. Germline CDR1 and CDR2: SGDLS and YYNGEE. The CDR3 extends over 18 amino acids. Germline trimming cut 0 bases from V and 4 bases from J; bases unmatched to any gene: 12.

The chain recombines TRBV9 with TRBJ2-2; 9 bases are shared with TRBD1. Unmatched junction bases numbered 10, after V lost 2 bases and J lost 5 bases. The CDR3 is 17 residues long. Germline V CDR1 and CDR2: SGDLS, YYNGEE. This chain's CDR3 is CASSVGGVGQGTGELFF. CDR3 in DNA: TGTGCCAGCAGCGTTGGGGGGGTGGGACAGGGTACCGGGGAGCTGTTTTTT.

The gene calls are TRBV30 and TRBJ1-5; D remains unclear. The V end was cut by 0 bases, the J end by 4 bases, with 7 bases between. Germline assignment: CDR1 GTSNPN and CDR2 SVGIG (reference sequence). The CDR3 has 13 amino acids. CDR3 bases: TGTGCCTGGAGTGTATATGTGAATCAGCCCCAGCATTTT. Protein: CAWSVYVNQPQHF.

The gene calls are TRBV5-1 and TRBJ2-7; TRBD2 aligns across 8 bases. Germline CDR1 and CDR2: SGHRS and YFSETQ. This CDR3 contains 16 residues. The V gene end was trimmed by 3 bases and the J gene end by 3 bases; junction bases not matched to a gene: 11. The DNA for the CDR3 is TGCGCCAGCAGCTCGGGGGGGTGGGCAGGAGACTACGAGCAGTACTTC. Translated: CASSSGGWAGDYEQYF.

This clone was detected only once. The chain joins TRBV5-1 to TRBJ2-7; 7 nucleotides match TRBD1. CDR1 and CDR2 (germline): SGHRS, YFSETQ. Trimming removed 0 bases from V and 3 bases from J; junction bases left unmatched: 6. This CDR3 has 15 amino acids. The CDR3 spells CASSLAWDSYYEQYF. DNA for the CDR3: TGCGCCAGCAGCTTGGCTTGGGACAGCTACTACGAGCAGTACTTC.

The rearrangement links TRBV28 to TRBJ2-5; 9 bases are shared with TRBD1. TRBJ2-7 matches the DNA end more closely, so the J call is doubtful. The germline V gene has CDR1 MDHEN and CDR2 SYDVKM. This CDR3 spans 13 amino acids. CDR3 loop: CASRSGTGSEQYF. In nucleotides, the CDR3 is TGTGCCAGCAGATCCGGGACAGGGTCCGAGCAGTACTTC.

The V gene is TRBV2, the J gene TRBJ2-1; TRBD1 aligns across 9 bases. The junction had 5 bases not matched to a gene; V was cut back by 4 bases and J by 4 bases. Per germline, CDR1 SNHLY and CDR2 FYNNEI. The CDR3 has 15 residues. The CDR3 loop reads CASSADRGEYNEQFF. CDR3 DNA sequence: TGTGCCAGCAGTGCGGACAGGGGAGAATACAATGAGCAGTTCTTC.

In the case of this clone: One end of the junction varies from germline; a read error may be responsible. The rearrangement links TRBV7-9 to TRBJ1-2, with TRBD1 identical over 10 bases. Germline V gene data show CDR1 as SEHNR and CDR2 as FQNEAQ (reference sequence). The CDR3 contains 16 residues. The CDR3 DNA reads TGTTCCAGCAGCGCAGTCCCGGGACAGGGGTTCGGTGGCTACACCTTC. Translated, it gives CSSSAVPGQGFGGYTF.

The V and J genes are TRBV30 and TRBJ2-7; tentative D call: TRBD2 (6 bases). V lost 0 bases to trimming and J lost 5 bases, with 23 bases between them. Germline values: CDR1 GTSNPN, CDR2 SVGIG (reference sequence). The CDR3 has 17 amino acids. CDR3 loop: CAWSVRGSLMIPHEQYF. The CDR3 DNA follows: TGTGCCTGGAGTGTACGGGGGTCGCTCATGATTCCGCACGAGCAGTACTTC.

The rearrangement uses TRBV4-2 and TRBJ2-1; D not resolved. This CDR3 contains 13 residues. Germline values: CDR1 LGHNA, CDR2 YNFKEQ. V was shortened by 1 base and J by 6 bases, with 7 bases between the two germline ends. In nucleotides, the CDR3 is TGTGCCAGCAGCCAAGTCACCAGCAATGAGCAGTTCTTC. This sequence encodes CASSQVTSNEQFF.

This chain connects TRBV7-9 to TRBJ1-5; perhaps TRBD1 as D (5 bases). Trimming removed 7 bases at V and 5 bases at J, with 15 bases between. The CDR3 is 14 amino acids. Germline V gene data show CDR1 as SEHNR and CDR2 as FQNEAQ (reference sequence). CDR3 sequence reads: CASTPGRGDQPQHF. In DNA form, the CDR3 reads TGTGCCAGCACCCCCGGTCGGGGGGATCAGCCCCAGCATTTT.

This clone was detected a few times. The chain couples TRBV7-9 to TRBJ2-1; TRBD2 matches at 7 bases. The junction had 13 bases not matched to a gene; V was cut back by 3 bases and J by 8 bases. This CDR3 has 16 amino acids. CDR1 is SEHNR and CDR2 is FQNEAQ in the germline V gene (reference sequence). The CDR3 bases are TGTGCCAGCAGCTTTGCTATGTCTAGCGGTTCTCATGAGCAGTTCTTC. Protein sequence: CASSFAMSSGSHEQFF.

Only one count was recorded for this clone. The V gene is TRBV14, the J gene TRBJ1-4; D ambiguous. Trimming stripped 1 base from V and 5 bases from J, with 11 bases between. Germline V CDR1 and CDR2: SGHDN, FVKESK. The CDR3 length is 15 residues. The CDR3: CASSQGGTMNEKLFF. The CDR3 region has the DNA TGTGCCAGCAGCCAAGGCGGCACCATGAATGAAAAACTGTTTTTT.

The chain combines TRBV5-1 with TRBJ2-5; TRBD1 matches at 11 bases. Germline assignment: CDR1 SGHRS and CDR2 YFSETQ. The CDR3 spans 14 residues. V dropped 4 bases and J dropped 4; count of bases not matched to a gene: 3. The CDR3 nucleotides read TGCGCCAGCAGCAGTGGGACAGGGGGAGAGACCCAGTACTTC. This codes for CASSSGTGGETQYF.